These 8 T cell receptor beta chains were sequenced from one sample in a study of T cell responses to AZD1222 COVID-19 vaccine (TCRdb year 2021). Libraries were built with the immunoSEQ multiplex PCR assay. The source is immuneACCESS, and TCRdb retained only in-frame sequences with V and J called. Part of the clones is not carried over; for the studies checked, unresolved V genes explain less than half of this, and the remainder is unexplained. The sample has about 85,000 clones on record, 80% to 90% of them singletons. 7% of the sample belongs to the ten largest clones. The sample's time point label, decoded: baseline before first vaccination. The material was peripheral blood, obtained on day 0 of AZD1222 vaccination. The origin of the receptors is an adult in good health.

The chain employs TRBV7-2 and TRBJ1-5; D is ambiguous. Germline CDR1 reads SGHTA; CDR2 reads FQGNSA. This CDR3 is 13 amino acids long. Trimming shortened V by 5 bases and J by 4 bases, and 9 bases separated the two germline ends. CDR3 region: CASSGGLNQPQHF. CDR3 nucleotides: TGTGCCAGCAGCGGCGGACTTAATCAGCCCCAGCATTTT.

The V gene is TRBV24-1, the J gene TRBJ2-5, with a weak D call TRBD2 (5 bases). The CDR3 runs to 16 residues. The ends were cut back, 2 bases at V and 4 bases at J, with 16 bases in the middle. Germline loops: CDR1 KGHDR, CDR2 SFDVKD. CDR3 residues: CATSDSSRASVETQYF. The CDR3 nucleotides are TGTGCCACCAGTGATTCGTCGAGGGCCTCAGTAGAGACCCAGTACTTC.

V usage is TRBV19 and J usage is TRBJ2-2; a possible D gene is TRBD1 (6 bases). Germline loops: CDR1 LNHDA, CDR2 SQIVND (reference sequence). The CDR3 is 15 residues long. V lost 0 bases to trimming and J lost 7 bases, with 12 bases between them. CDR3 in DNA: TGTGCCAGTAGTATAGATTCAACACAGGGCGGGGAGCTGTTTTTT. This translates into CASSIDSTQGGELFF.

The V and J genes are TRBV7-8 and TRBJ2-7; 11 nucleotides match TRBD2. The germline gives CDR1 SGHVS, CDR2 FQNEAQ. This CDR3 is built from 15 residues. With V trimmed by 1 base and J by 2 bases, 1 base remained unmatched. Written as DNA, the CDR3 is TGTGCCAGCAGCTTAGTTAGCGGGGGGGCCTACGAGCAGTACTTC. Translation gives CASSLVSGGAYEQYF.

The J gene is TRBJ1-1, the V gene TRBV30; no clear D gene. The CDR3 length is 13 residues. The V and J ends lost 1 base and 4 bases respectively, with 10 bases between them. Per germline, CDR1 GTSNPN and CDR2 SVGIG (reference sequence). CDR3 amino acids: CAWSDGVTTEAFF. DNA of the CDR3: TGTGCCTGGAGTGACGGGGTGACCACTGAAGCTTTCTTT.

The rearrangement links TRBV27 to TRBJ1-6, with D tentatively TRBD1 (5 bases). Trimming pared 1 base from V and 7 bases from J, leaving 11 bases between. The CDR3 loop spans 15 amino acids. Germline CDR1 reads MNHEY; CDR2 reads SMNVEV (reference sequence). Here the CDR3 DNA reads TGTGCCAGCAGTTTATTGGAGGGGCGAAATTCACCCCTCCACTTT. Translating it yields CASSLLEGRNSPLHF.

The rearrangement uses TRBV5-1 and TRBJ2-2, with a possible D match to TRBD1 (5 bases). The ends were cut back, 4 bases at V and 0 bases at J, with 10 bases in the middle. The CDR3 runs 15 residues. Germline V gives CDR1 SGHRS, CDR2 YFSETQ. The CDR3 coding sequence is TGCGCCAGCAGCAACGGACACCCGAACACCGGGGAGCTGTTTTTT. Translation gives CASSNGHPNTGELFF.

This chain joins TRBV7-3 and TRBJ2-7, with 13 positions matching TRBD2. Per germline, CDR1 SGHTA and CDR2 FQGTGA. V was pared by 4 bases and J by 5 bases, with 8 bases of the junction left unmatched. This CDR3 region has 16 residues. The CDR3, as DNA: TGTGCCAGCAGCTGGTCCGGGACTAGCGGGATAAACGAGCAGTACTTC. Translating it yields CASSWSGTSGINEQYF.